This T cell receptor (beta chain) was found in a study of technical replicates of blood from a handful of donors. This CDR3 has 15 residues. Trimming cost V 0 bases and J 3 bases, with 9 bases left between them. The germline V gene has CDR1 MGHRA and CDR2 YSYEKL. This table comes from immunoSEQ multiplex PCR, and its TCRdb copy is limited to in-frame clones, with some not included. Of 75,000 to 90,000 clones listed, 96% are singletons. What was sequenced was T cells isolated from PBMCs. This sequence originates from a human donor in good health. The rearrangement links TRBV4-1 to TRBJ1-5; D remains unclear. The CDR3 protein is CASSQDPANNQPQHF. CDR3 nucleotides: TGCGCCAGCAGCCAAGATCCAGCGAACAATCAGCCCCAGCATTTT.